The present TCR beta chain was sequenced within a study of T cells in Graves' hyperthyroidism and ophthalmopathy. In the study overall: At initial diagnosis, before any treatment had begun, peripheral blood was obtained.

The germline V gene encodes CDR1 LGHNT and CDR2 FRNRAP. V trimming: 7 bases; J trimming: 5 bases; junction bases outside the gene matches: 9. The length of the CDR3 is 15 residues. Of note for this clonotype: Its antigen is unidentified.

Study results and limitations: Ophthalmopathy could be told apart from stable hyperthyroidism with a 13 V-J model. Blood held most thyroid clonotypes expanded above 0.001 frequency.

Amplified TCR beta CDR3 regions derived from RNA transcripts. An initial round of RT-PCR targeting the TCR CDR3 relied on the HTBI primer set. TCRdb used MiXCR to reprocess the multiplex PCR reads, holding one entry per CDR3 protein. Counted here are about 300,000 distinct CDR3 sequences, roughly 20% occurring once; the ten biggest clones make up 35% to 40%. The TCR sequence derives from a man aged 50 to 60 with Graves' ophthalmopathy. The chain recombines TRBV12-5 with TRBJ2-5; 11 bases are shared with TRBD2. Specimen: blood. The CDR3 DNA follows: TGTGCTAGTGCCCTCACTAGCGGGAGAGGGGAGACCCAGTACTTC. It is translated as CASALTSGRGETQYF.